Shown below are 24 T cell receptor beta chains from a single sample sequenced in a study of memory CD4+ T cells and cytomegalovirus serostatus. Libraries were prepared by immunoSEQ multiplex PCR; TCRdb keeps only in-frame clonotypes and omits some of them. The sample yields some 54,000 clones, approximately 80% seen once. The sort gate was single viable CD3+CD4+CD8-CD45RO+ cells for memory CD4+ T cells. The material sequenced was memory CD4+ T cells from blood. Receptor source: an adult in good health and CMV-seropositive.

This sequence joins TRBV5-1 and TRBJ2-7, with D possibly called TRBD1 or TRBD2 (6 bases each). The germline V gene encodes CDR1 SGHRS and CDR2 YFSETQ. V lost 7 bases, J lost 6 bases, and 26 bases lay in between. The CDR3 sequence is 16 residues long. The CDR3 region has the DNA TGCGCCAGCTCCAGCTGGGGGGCATCGCCCCTAGGCGAGCAGTACTTC. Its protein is CASSSWGASPLGEQYF.

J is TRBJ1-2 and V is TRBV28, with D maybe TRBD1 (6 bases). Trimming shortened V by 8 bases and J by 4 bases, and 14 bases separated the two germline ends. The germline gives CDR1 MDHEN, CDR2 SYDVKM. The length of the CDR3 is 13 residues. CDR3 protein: CASEGGRGYGYTF. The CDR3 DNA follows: TGTGCCAGCGAAGGGGGACGGGGCTATGGCTACACCTTC.

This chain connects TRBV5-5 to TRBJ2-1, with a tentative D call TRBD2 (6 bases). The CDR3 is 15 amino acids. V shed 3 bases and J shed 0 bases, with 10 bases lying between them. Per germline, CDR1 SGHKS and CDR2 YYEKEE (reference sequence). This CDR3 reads CASSWDLSSYNEQFF. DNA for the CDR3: TGTGCCAGCAGCTGGGACTTAAGCTCCTACAATGAGCAGTTCTTC.

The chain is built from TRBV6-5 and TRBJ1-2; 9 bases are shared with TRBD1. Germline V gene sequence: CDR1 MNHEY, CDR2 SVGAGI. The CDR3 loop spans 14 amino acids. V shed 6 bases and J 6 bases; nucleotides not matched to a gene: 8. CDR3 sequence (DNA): TGTGCCAGCAGGAGGACAGGGGAGAAGAATGGCTACACCTTC. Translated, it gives CASRRTGEKNGYTF.

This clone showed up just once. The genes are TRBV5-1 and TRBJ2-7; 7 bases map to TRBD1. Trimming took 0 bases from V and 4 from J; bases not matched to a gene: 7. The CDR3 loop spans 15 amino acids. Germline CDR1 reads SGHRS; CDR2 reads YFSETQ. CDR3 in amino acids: CASSLAGTGVYEQYF. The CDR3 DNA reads TGCGCCAGCAGCTTGGCCGGCACAGGGGTGTACGAGCAGTACTTC. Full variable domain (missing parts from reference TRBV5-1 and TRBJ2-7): KAGVTQTPRYLIKTRGQQVTLSCSPISGHRSVSWYQQTPGQGLQFLFEYFSETQRNKGNFPGRFSGRQFSNSRSEMNVSTLELGDSALYLCASSLAGTGVYEQYFGPGTRLTVT.

The CDR3 is CASRRGVGEVLAFF. DNA for the CDR3: TGTGCCAGCAGAAGAGGGGTGGGAGAAGTCCTAGCTTTCTTT. The V and J genes are TRBV6-5 and TRBJ1-1, with D possibly matching TRBD1 (5 bases). In germline, CDR1 is MNHEY, CDR2 SVGAGI. V shed 6 bases and J shed 10 bases, with 21 bases lying between them. This CDR3 comprises 14 residues.

The CDR3 spells CASSLAASGSLADTQYF. The CDR3 DNA reads as TGTGCCAGCAGCTTAGCGGCTAGCGGGAGTTTAGCAGATACGCAGTATTTT. The chain links TRBV13 to TRBJ2-3; TRBD2 agrees at 10 bases. The CDR3 contains 17 residues. Germline V lookup: CDR1 PRHDT, CDR2 FYEKMQ (reference sequence). V lost 1 base and J lost 4; bases outside the gene matches: 8.

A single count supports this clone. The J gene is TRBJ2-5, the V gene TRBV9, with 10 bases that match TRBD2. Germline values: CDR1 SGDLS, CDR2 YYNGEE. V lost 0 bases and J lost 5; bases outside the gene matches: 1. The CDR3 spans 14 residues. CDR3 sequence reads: CASSVELAGETQYF. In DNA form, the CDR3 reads TGTGCCAGCAGCGTAGAACTAGCGGGGGAGACCCAGTACTTC. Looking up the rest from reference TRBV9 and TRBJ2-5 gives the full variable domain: DSGVTQTPKHLITATGQRVTLRCSPRSGDLSVYWYQQSLDQGLQFLIQYYNGEERAKGNILERFSAQQFPDLHSELNLSSLELGDSALYFCASSVELAGETQYFGPGTRLLVL.

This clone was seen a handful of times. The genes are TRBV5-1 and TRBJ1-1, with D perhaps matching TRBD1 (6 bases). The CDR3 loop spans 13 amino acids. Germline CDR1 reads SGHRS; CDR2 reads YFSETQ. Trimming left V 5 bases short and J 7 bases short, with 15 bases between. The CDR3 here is CASRSGTSYEAFF. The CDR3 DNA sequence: TGCGCCAGCAGATCAGGGACAAGCTATGAAGCTTTCTTT.

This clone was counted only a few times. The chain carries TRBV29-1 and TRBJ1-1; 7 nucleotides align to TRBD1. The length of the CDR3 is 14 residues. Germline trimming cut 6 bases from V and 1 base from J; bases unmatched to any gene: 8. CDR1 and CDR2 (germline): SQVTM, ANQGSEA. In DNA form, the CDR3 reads TGCAGCGTCTCCGCGACAGGGAAGAACACTGAAGCTTTCTTT. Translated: CSVSATGKNTEAFF.

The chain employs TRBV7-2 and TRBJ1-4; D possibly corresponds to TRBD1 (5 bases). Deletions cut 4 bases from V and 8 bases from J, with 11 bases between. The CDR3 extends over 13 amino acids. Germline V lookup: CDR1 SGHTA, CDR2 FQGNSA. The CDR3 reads CASSWTLGEKLFF. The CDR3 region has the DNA TGTGCCAGCAGCTGGACATTAGGAGAAAAACTGTTTTTT.

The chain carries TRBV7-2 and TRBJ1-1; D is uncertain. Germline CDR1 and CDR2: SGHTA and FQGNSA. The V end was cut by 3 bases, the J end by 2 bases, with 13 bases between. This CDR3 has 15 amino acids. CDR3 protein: CASSFDRRYNTEAFF. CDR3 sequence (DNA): TGTGCCAGCAGCTTCGATAGGCGATATAACACTGAAGCTTTCTTT.

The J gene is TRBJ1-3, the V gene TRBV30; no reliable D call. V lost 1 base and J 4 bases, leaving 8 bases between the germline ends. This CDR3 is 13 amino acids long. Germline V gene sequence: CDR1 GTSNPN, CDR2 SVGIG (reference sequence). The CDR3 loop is CAWSEEAGNTIYF. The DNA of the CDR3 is TGTGCCTGGAGTGAGGAGGCGGGAAACACCATATATTTT.

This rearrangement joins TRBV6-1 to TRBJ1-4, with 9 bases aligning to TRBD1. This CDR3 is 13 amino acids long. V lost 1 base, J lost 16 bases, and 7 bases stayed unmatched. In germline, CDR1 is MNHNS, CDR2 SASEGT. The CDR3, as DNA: TGTGCCAGCAGTGAAGTGGGACAGGGAAGGGCGTTTTTT. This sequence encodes CASSEVGQGRAFF.

CDR3 in amino acids: CASSSRQGTEKLFF. Written as DNA, the CDR3 is TGTGCCAGCAGTTCCCGACAGGGAACTGAAAAACTGTTTTTT. The chain uses TRBV28 and TRBJ1-4; TRBD1 matches 7 bases. V dropped 4 bases and J dropped 7; count of bases not matched to a gene: 6. The CDR3 extends over 14 amino acids. Germline V gene lookup returns CDR1 MDHEN and CDR2 SYDVKM.

The CDR3 loop is CASYSFGDEQFF. Written as DNA, the CDR3 is TGTGCCAGCTATAGTTTCGGAGATGAGCAGTTCTTC. This sequence joins TRBV27 and TRBJ2-1; D gene uncertain. The V end lost 8 bases, the J end lost 8 bases, and 13 bases lay between the germline ends. This CDR3 comprises 12 residues. The V gene's germline CDR1 is MNHEY and CDR2 SMNVEV (reference sequence).

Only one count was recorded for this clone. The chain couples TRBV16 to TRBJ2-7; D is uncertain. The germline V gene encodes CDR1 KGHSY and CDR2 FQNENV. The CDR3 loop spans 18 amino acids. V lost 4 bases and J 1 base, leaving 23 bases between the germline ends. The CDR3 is CASSRGSLRAVPSYEQYF. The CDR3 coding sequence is TGTGCCAGCAGCCGTGGGTCACTTCGGGCAGTACCATCCTACGAGCAGTACTTC. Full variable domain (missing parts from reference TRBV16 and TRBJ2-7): GEEVAQTPKHLVRGEGQKAKLYCAPIKGHSYVFWYQQVLKNEFKFLISFQNENVFDETGMPKERFSAKCLPNSPCSLEIQATKLEDSAVYFCASSRGSLRAVPSYEQYFGPGTRLTVT.

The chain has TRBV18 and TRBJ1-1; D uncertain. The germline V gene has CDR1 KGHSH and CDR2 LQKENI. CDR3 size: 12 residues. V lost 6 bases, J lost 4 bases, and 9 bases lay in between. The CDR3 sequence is CASSPPVTEAFF. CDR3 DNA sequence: TGTGCCAGCTCTCCCCCCGTCACTGAAGCTTTCTTT.

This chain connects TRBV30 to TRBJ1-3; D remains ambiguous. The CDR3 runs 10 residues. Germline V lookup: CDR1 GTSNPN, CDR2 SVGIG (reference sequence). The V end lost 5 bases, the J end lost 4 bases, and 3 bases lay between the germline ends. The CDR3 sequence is CAWSGNTIYF. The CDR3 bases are TGTGCCTGGTCGGGAAACACCATATATTTT.

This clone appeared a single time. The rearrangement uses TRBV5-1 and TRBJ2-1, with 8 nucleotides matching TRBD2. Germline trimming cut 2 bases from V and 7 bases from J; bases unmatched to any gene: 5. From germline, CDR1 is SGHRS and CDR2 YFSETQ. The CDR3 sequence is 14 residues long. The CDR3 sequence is CASSFREGWNEQFF. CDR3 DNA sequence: TGCGCCAGCAGCTTCCGGGAGGGCTGGAATGAGCAGTTCTTC.

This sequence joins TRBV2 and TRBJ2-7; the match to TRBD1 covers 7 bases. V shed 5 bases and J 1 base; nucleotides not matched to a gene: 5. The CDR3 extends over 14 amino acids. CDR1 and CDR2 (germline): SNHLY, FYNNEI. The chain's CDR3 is CASSSGQASYEQYF. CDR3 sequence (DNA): TGTGCCAGCAGTTCCGGACAGGCATCCTACGAGCAGTACTTC.

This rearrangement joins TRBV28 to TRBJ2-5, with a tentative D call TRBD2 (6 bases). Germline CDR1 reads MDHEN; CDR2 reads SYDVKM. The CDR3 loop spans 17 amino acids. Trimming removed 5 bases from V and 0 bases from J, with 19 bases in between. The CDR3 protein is CASSPRRGSQYQETQYF. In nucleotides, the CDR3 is TGTGCCAGCAGTCCCAGGCGGGGTTCACAGTACCAAGAGACCCAGTACTTC.

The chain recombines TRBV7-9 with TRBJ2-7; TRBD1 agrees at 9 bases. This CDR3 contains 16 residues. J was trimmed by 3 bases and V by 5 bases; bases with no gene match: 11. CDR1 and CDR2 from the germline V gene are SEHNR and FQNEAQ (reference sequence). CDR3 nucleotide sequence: TGTGCCAGCAGCCCCCGGGGGACAGGGCGCGTCTACGAGCAGTACTTC. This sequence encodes CASSPRGTGRVYEQYF.

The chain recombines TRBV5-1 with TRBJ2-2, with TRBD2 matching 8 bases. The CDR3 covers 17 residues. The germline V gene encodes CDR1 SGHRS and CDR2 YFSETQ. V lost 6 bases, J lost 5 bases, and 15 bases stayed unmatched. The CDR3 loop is CASTTLTGTSGTGELFF. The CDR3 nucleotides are TGCGCCAGCACCACCTTGACCGGGACTAGTGGAACCGGGGAGCTGTTTTTT.